The present entry profiles one T cell receptor beta chain with its context. Assay used: immunoSEQ multiplex PCR; TCRdb lists only in-frame clones, some missing. Of about 54,000 clones listed, approximately 81% were seen once; the top ten hold roughly 18%. CDR1 and CDR2 from the germline V gene are SGHRS and YFSETQ. The length of the CDR3 is 13 residues. Trimming took off 0 bases at V and 2 bases at J, with 3 bases between the two ends. These data are taken from a study of a mutant IDH1 vaccine in newly diagnosed glioma. At the level of the study: Patients had received radiotherapy, temozolomide, or both previously, most receiving both.

Specified time point: baseline, week 1 (first vaccination visit). Treatment described: pre-vaccination baseline after standard-of-care therapy. The receptor's source is a man aged 18 to 30 with glioma. The chain carries TRBV5-1 and TRBJ1-5; D remains ambiguous. The sample here was PBMCs, taken from a glioma patient treated with radiotherapy, temozolomide or both. CDR3 in DNA: TGCGCCAGCAGCTTGGCCGGCAATCAGCCCCAGCATTTT. It specifies CASSLAGNQPQHF.